The 20 T cell receptor beta chains below come from one sample, sequenced in a study of monozygotic twins with inflammatory bowel disease (dated 2019 in TCRdb). The library was built by means of 5' RACE. Sequencing was performed on an Illumina HiSeq 2500. After reprocessing by TCRdb, each CDR3 protein sequence is one entry, and no DNA is given. In this sample's table one finds over 150,000 distinct CDR3 sequences. The ten most abundant clones make up 2.4% of the sample. Sample: blood. The receptors were gathered from a human donor with ulcerative colitis or Crohn's disease, or a healthy co-twin of an affected twin (not recorded which).

The CDR3: CASSRVQGSNQPQHF. V and J are TRBV4-1 and TRBJ1-5; absent DNA, TCRdb's TRBD1 call cannot be checked. The CDR3 is 15 residues long. Germline loops: CDR1 MGHRA, CDR2 YSYEKL.

V is TRBV7-9 and J is TRBJ2-1; the TRBD1 assignment by TCRdb is unverifiable without DNA. CDR1 is SEHNR, CDR2 FQNEAQ, per germline (reference sequence). This CDR3 spans 15 amino acids. CDR3 in amino acids: CASSLRGQSYNEQFF. Together with reference TRBV7-9 and TRBJ2-1, the CDR3 gives the full variable domain: DTGVSQNPRHKITKRGQNVTFRCDPISEHNRLYWYRQTLGQGPEFLTYFQNEAQLEKSRLLSDRFSAERPKGSFSTLEIQRTEQGDSAMYLCASSLRGQSYNEQFFGPGTRLTVL.

V is TRBV20-1 and J is TRBJ2-1; TCRdb lists TRBD1, though no DNA is available to test this call. The germline gives CDR1 DFQATT, CDR2 SNEGSKA (reference sequence). The CDR3 length is 12 residues. The CDR3: CSATDRGNEQFF.

This chain uses TRBV10-3 with TRBJ1-2; TCRdb designates TRBD1, a call that cannot be tested without DNA. The CDR3 consists of 14 residues. Germline CDR1 reads ENHRY; CDR2 reads SYGVKD. CDR3 sequence: CAIKAGETNYGYTF.

The chain's CDR3 is CASSSGTGGLNEKLFF. This chain links TRBV5-4 with TRBJ1-4; TCRdb indicates TRBD1, and absent DNA this call remains unverified. Germline CDR1 and CDR2: SGHNT and YYREEE (reference sequence). CDR3 length: 16 residues.

J is TRBJ2-7 and V is TRBV20-1; TCRdb returns TRBD2, unconfirmable since there is no DNA. This CDR3 comprises 16 residues. CDR1 is DFQATT and CDR2 is SNEGSKA in the germline V gene (reference sequence). This CDR3 reads CSANPSASGNLYEQYF.

The rearrangement uses TRBV4-1 and TRBJ1-1; there is no DNA to check the TCRdb D call of TRBD1. Germline loops: CDR1 MGHRA, CDR2 YSYEKL. This CDR3 is built from 16 residues. CDR3 residues: CASSQAAETGGFEAFF.

V gene TRBV7-9 combines with J gene TRBJ2-1; without DNA, the TCRdb call of TRBD2 cannot be checked. The CDR3 is 15 amino acids. Germline V CDR1 and CDR2: SEHNR, FQNEAQ (reference sequence). CDR3 sequence reads: CASGSTLAEVNEQFF.

The chain employs TRBV18 and TRBJ2-1; TCRdb's D call of TRBD1 is untestable without DNA. Looked up from germline, CDR1 is KGHSH and CDR2 is LQKENI. The CDR3 is 20 residues long. This chain's CDR3 is CASSPQARGSSFGPYNEQFF.

V usage is TRBV20-1 and J usage is TRBJ1-4; the TCRdb call, TRBD1, lacks DNA for checking. The germline gives CDR1 DFQATT, CDR2 SNEGSKA (reference sequence). CDR3 length: 14 residues. Here the CDR3 reads CSAFSGTGDEKLFF.

The V call is TRBV11-2, the J call TRBJ2-1. This CDR3 contains 16 residues. CDR1 and CDR2 from the germline V gene are SGHAT and FQNNGV. This CDR3 reads CASSLSLQSSYNEQFF.

V gene TRBV9 combines with J gene TRBJ2-1; TCRdb's D call, TRBD2, is unchecked because there is no DNA. The CDR3 totals 18 residues. Germline-derived CDR1 and CDR2 are SGDLS and YYNGEE. The CDR3 loop reads CASSVGASLGLSYNEQFF. The full variable domain, rest sourced from reference TRBV9 and TRBJ2-1, is DSGVTQTPKHLITATGQRVTLRCSPRSGDLSVYWYQQSLDQGLQFLIQYYNGEERAKGNILERFSAQQFPDLHSELNLSSLELGDSALYFCASSVGASLGLSYNEQFFGPGTRLTVL.

CDR3 sequence reads: CASSASLEQYF. The rearrangement uses TRBV27 and TRBJ2-7. The CDR3 totals 11 residues. CDR1 is MNHEY and CDR2 is SMNVEV in the germline V gene (reference sequence).

The chain is built from TRBV7-2 and TRBJ1-5; TCRdb's assignment of TRBD1 cannot be checked, as there is no DNA. CDR3 length equals 17 residues. In germline, CDR1 is SGHTA, CDR2 FQGNSA. This CDR3 reads CASSPRFSGTGGQPQHF.

This chain uses TRBV7-6 with TRBJ2-3; absent DNA, TCRdb's TRBD2 call cannot be checked. In germline, CDR1 is SGHVS, CDR2 FNYEAQ. CDR3 length: 13 residues. CDR3 in amino acids: CASRPAGTDTQYF.

This chain joins TRBV24-1 and TRBJ2-1; the D gene TCRdb calls, TRBD2, cannot be checked with no DNA. Germline V CDR1 and CDR2: KGHDR, SFDVKD. The CDR3 is made up of 17 amino acids. This chain's CDR3 is CATSDSGTSGIYNEQFF.

This chain uses TRBV4-3 with TRBJ2-1. The CDR3 runs 18 residues. Germline CDR1 LGHNA, CDR2 YSLEER. The CDR3 protein is CASSQDLSSDDLYNEQFF.

The chain couples TRBV5-1 to TRBJ2-1. Germline V gene lookup returns CDR1 SGHRS and CDR2 YFSETQ. The CDR3 sequence is 12 residues long. This chain's CDR3 is CASSLWRDEQFF.

The chain has TRBV5-1 and TRBJ1-4; without DNA, the TCRdb call of TRBD1 cannot be checked. This CDR3 comprises 15 residues. Looked up from germline, CDR1 is SGHRS and CDR2 is YFSETQ. The CDR3 region is CASSLVGASNEKLFF.

The chain uses TRBV27 and TRBJ2-7; TCRdb's assignment of TRBD1 cannot be checked, as there is no DNA. CDR3 length equals 17 residues. Germline lookup yields CDR1 MNHEY and CDR2 SMNVEV (reference sequence). The CDR3 loop reads CASSLGKGAAPYGEQYF.